This T cell receptor beta chain was sequenced in a study of Graves' ophthalmopathy and Graves' hyperthyroidism. Germline loops: CDR1 SGHKS, CDR2 YYEKEE (reference sequence). V gave up 6 bases and J gave up 2 bases; unmatched junction bases: 7. The CDR3 spans 14 residues. RNA transcripts were the template, and TCR beta CDR3 regions were amplified from them. Following a first-round RT-PCR that used HTBI primers, a second-round multiplex PCR was carried out. MiXCR, applied by TCRdb to the multiplex PCR reads, yields one record per CDR3 protein. The sample contains 650,000 to 800,000 distinct CDR3 sequences, just over 40% of which appear only once.

The V gene is TRBV5-5, the J gene TRBJ2-5; 7 bases agree with TRBD2. The clonotype was recovered from an adult man with Graves' ophthalmopathy. The sample comprised peripheral blood. The chain's CDR3 is CASNPRELQETQYF. The CDR3 bases are TGTGCCAGCAACCCGCGGGAGCTTCAAGAGACCCAGTACTTC.